Below, 30 T cell receptor beta chains from the same sample are listed, as sequenced in a study of beta chain features in type 1 diabetes. TCRB transcripts that were expressed got sequenced, as all of the isolated RNA had been reverse transcribed. TCRdb's copy holds only in-frame clones and misses some; the assay was immunoSEQ multiplex PCR. The data show some 360,000 clones, with about 20% seen just once and about 0.044% held by the top ten. The sample comprised naive CD4+ T cells from blood. These TCRs come from a young woman in good health.

V is TRBV10-3 and J is TRBJ2-7, with 8 bases identical to TRBD2. Trimming took 5 bases from V and 0 from J; bases not matched to a gene: 6. The length of the CDR3 is 15 residues. Looked up from germline, CDR1 is ENHRY and CDR2 is SYGVKD. Written as DNA, the CDR3 is TGTGCCATCAGTCTTACTAGCGGACCCTCCTACGAGCAGTACTTC. Translating it yields CAISLTSGPSYEQYF.

The genes are TRBV5-1 and TRBJ2-1; TRBD2 matches 8 bases. This CDR3 has 16 residues. Germline V lookup: CDR1 SGHRS, CDR2 YFSETQ. The ends lost 4 bases at V and 8 bases at J; junction bases unmatched: 14. In DNA, the CDR3 is TGCGCCAGCAGCCCGTCGAGCGGGAGTGGGAGAGATGAGCAGTTCTTC. Amino acid sequence: CASSPSSGSGRDEQFF.

The chain couples TRBV19 to TRBJ2-5; D perhaps matches TRBD1 (5 bases). The germline V gene encodes CDR1 LNHDA and CDR2 SQIVND (reference sequence). CDR3 length: 14 residues. Trimming took off 6 bases at V and 1 base at J, with 12 bases between the two ends. CDR3 loop: CASSTRQFQETQYF. For the CDR3, the DNA is TGTGCCAGTAGCACCAGACAGTTCCAAGAGACCCAGTACTTC. The full variable domain, completed using reference TRBV19 and TRBJ2-5, is DGGITQSPKYLFRKEGQNVTLSCEQNLNHDAMYWYRQDPGQGLRLIYYSQIVNDFQKGDIAEGYSVSREKKESFPLTVTSAQKNPTAFYLCASSTRQFQETQYFGPGTRLLVL.

The chain recombines TRBV29-1 with TRBJ2-7; 8 bases are shared with TRBD1. In germline, CDR1 is SQVTM, CDR2 ANQGSEA. V lost 7 bases to trimming and J lost 3 bases; unmatched junction nucleotides: 8. The CDR3 covers 13 residues. This CDR3 reads CSASGTGDYEQYF. CDR3 nucleotides: TGCAGCGCTAGTGGGACAGGAGACTACGAGCAGTACTTC.

The chain is built from TRBV5-1 and TRBJ2-7, with 7 bases that match TRBD1. J gave up 4 bases and V 5 bases, and 9 bases lay outside the gene matches. The CDR3 has 14 residues. Germline CDR1 and CDR2: SGHRS and YFSETQ. The CDR3 DNA is TGCGCCAGCAGGCCCGGGACAGCCGAATACGAGCAGTACTTC. Protein product: CASRPGTAEYEQYF.

The CDR3 loop reads CASRRDRGNGYTF. The CDR3 coding sequence is TGTGCCAGCAGACGGGACAGGGGAAACGGCTACACCTTC. The chain employs TRBV2 and TRBJ1-2; 10 nucleotides match TRBD1. CDR1 is SNHLY, CDR2 FYNNEI, per germline. V shed 6 bases, J shed 8 bases, and the junction held 6 bases outside the gene matches. The CDR3 is 13 amino acids.

The chain couples TRBV30 to TRBJ1-1; D possibly corresponds to TRBD1 (6 bases). The V and J ends lost 3 bases and 4 bases respectively, with 9 bases between them. The germline V gene has CDR1 GTSNPN and CDR2 SVGIG (reference sequence). The CDR3 is 12 amino acids. CDR3 sequence: CAWSTGITEAFF. CDR3 DNA: TGTGCCTGGAGCACAGGGATCACTGAAGCTTTCTTT.

There are a few counts of this clone. The CDR3 region is CASTFQGGPDTQYF. The CDR3 DNA follows: TGTGCCAGCACCTTTCAGGGGGGTCCAGATACGCAGTATTTT. The chain is built from TRBV7-2 and TRBJ2-3, with D possibly TRBD1 on 7 matching bases. This CDR3 spans 14 amino acids. Trimming removed 7 bases from V and 4 bases from J, with 15 bases in between. The V gene's germline CDR1 is SGHTA and CDR2 FQGNSA.

J is TRBJ2-5 and V is TRBV7-9; tentatively, D is TRBD1 (5 bases). CDR3 length: 13 residues. Germline V CDR1 and CDR2: SEHNR, FQNEAQ (reference sequence). With 4 bases removed from V and 0 bases from J, the gap between germline ends came to 6 bases. CDR3 amino acids: CASSWGHQETQYF. The CDR3 DNA is TGTGCCAGCAGCTGGGGCCACCAAGAGACCCAGTACTTC.

This clone has just a few counts. This chain connects TRBV29-1 to TRBJ2-4, with a tentative D call TRBD1 (6 bases). Deletions cut 3 bases from V and 6 bases from J, with 15 bases between. Germline V gene data show CDR1 as SQVTM and CDR2 as ANQGSEA. The CDR3 runs to 14 residues. The CDR3 DNA reads as TGCAGCGTTGAGTTAATAGTGGGGGCAAACATTCAGTACTTC. This translates into CSVELIVGANIQYF.

This chain uses TRBV2 with TRBJ1-1; D possibly corresponds to TRBD1 (6 bases). Germline V gene lookup returns CDR1 SNHLY and CDR2 FYNNEI. Trimming cost V 10 bases and J 4 bases, with 22 bases left between them. This CDR3 region has 15 residues. The DNA for the CDR3 is TGTGCCATTGGACAGAGAGGAATGATCGGCACTGAAGCTTTCTTT. Its protein is CAIGQRGMIGTEAFF.

A few counts support this clone. The chain uses TRBV7-9 and TRBJ2-2; 9 nucleotides agree with TRBD1. The CDR3 extends over 16 amino acids. V lost 5 bases and J lost 4; bases outside the gene matches: 8. Germline lookup yields CDR1 SEHNR and CDR2 FQNEAQ (reference sequence). The CDR3 reads CASSPGQGLGTGELFF. The CDR3 DNA reads TGTGCCAGCAGCCCGGGACAGGGTCTGGGCACCGGGGAGCTGTTTTTT.

V and J are TRBV7-3 and TRBJ1-1; D remains ambiguous. The length of the CDR3 is 14 residues. Between the trimmed V and J ends, which lost 2 bases and 2 bases, there was a span of 9 bases. Germline CDR1 reads SGHTA; CDR2 reads FQGTGA. This chain's CDR3 is CASSLDTYNTEAFF. The DNA of the CDR3 is TGTGCCAGCAGCTTAGACACTTATAACACTGAAGCTTTCTTT.

This clone was seen a few times. The chain couples TRBV6-1 to TRBJ2-1; 9 bases match TRBD2. This CDR3 region has 17 residues. The germline V gene has CDR1 MNHNS and CDR2 SASEGT. V was pared by 0 bases and J by 3 bases, with 6 bases of the junction left unmatched. Written as DNA, the CDR3 is TGTGCCAGCAGTGAAGCCGTACTAGCGGGTTACTACAATGAGCAGTTCTTC. This gives the protein CASSEAVLAGYYNEQFF.

The chain employs TRBV9 and TRBJ1-1, with unresolved D. The ends were cut back, 4 bases at V and 0 bases at J, with 16 bases in the middle. Germline CDR1 SGDLS, CDR2 YYNGEE. The CDR3 runs to 16 residues. CDR3 in DNA: TGTGCCAGCAGCCGAACCTCGGGGTCCATGAACACTGAAGCTTTCTTT. Translation: CASSRTSGSMNTEAFF.

This chain uses TRBV4-1 with TRBJ1-2, with 11 bases aligning to TRBD1. CDR3 size: 16 residues. Per germline, CDR1 MGHRA and CDR2 YSYEKL. V was pared by 4 bases and J by 3 bases, with 7 bases of the junction left unmatched. The CDR3 nucleotides read TGCGCCAGCAGCCGGGGACAGGGGGTAGCGGACTATGGCTACACCTTC. Amino acids: CASSRGQGVADYGYTF.

This clone showed up just a few times. The CDR3: CATSTGSEYGYTF. The CDR3 region has the DNA TGTGCCACCTCGACAGGGTCGGAGTATGGCTACACCTTC. The V call is TRBV6-6, the J call TRBJ1-2, with TRBD1 matching over 7 bases. The junction had 10 bases not matched to a gene; V was cut back by 10 bases and J by 5 bases. Germline V gene lookup returns CDR1 MNHNY and CDR2 SVGAGI (reference sequence). The CDR3 loop spans 13 amino acids.

In this sample, this clone turned up a few times. The genes are TRBV25-1 and TRBJ1-2; D call uncertain. Per germline, CDR1 MGHDK and CDR2 SYGVNS. The CDR3 sequence is 13 residues long. V lost 2 bases and J lost 5, with 9 bases in between. The CDR3 DNA reads as TGTGCCAGCAGTGAAGAAGTCACTTATGGCTACACCTTC. It encodes CASSEEVTYGYTF.

The rearrangement links TRBV2 to TRBJ2-2, with D hard to call. The CDR3 is made up of 13 amino acids. CDR1 is SNHLY and CDR2 is FYNNEI in the germline V gene. Trimming removed 3 bases at V and 6 bases at J, with 8 bases between. The CDR3 DNA sequence: TGTGCCAGCAGTGAGATGCGGCCCGGGGAGCTGTTTTTT. The encoded protein is CASSEMRPGELFF. The variable domain in full, with the rest retrieved from reference TRBV2 and TRBJ2-2, is EPEVTQTPSHQVTQMGQEVILRCVPISNHLYFYWYRQILGQKVEFLVSFYNNEISEKSEIFDDQFSVERPDGSNFTLKIRSTKLEDSAMYFCASSEMRPGELFFGEGSRLTVL.

The rearrangement links TRBV7-2 to TRBJ2-1; D might be TRBD2 (6 bases). The CDR3 extends over 16 amino acids. V gave up 2 bases and J gave up 0 bases, with 11 bases separating them. Germline CDR1 is SGHTA and CDR2 is FQGNSA. CDR3 residues: CASSLSGPISYNEQFF. CDR3 sequence (DNA): TGTGCCAGCAGCTTAAGCGGGCCTATCTCCTACAATGAGCAGTTCTTC. Full variable domain (outside the CDR3, taken from reference TRBV7-2 and TRBJ2-1): GAGVSQSPSNKVTEKGKDVELRCDPISGHTALYWYRQSLGQGLEFLIYFQGNSAPDKSGLPSDRFSAERTGGSVSTLTIQRTQQEDSAVYLCASSLSGPISYNEQFFGPGTRLTVL.

The chain is built from TRBV14 and TRBJ2-3; D ambiguous. Germline loops: CDR1 SGHDN, CDR2 FVKESK. This CDR3 has 14 amino acids. V was shortened by 6 bases and J by 6 bases, with 16 bases between the two germline ends. The CDR3 protein is CASRIEVASDTQYF. The DNA of the CDR3 is TGTGCCAGCAGAATAGAGGTCGCAAGTGATACGCAGTATTTT.

The chain is built from TRBV15 and TRBJ1-2; 8 bases line up with TRBD1. This CDR3 has 16 residues. The V gene end was trimmed by 0 bases and the J gene end by 4 bases; junction bases not matched to a gene: 7. Germline assignment: CDR1 LNHNV and CDR2 YYDKDF (reference sequence). CDR3 loop: CATSRDIDQGAYGYTF. The CDR3 DNA follows: TGTGCCACCAGCAGAGATATTGACCAGGGGGCCTATGGCTACACCTTC.

The V and J genes are TRBV12-5 and TRBJ1-1; D may be TRBD1 (5 bases). Trimming took off 2 bases at V and 8 bases at J, with 9 bases between the two ends. The CDR3 sequence is 12 residues long. Germline V CDR1 and CDR2: LGHNT, FRNRAP. The CDR3 DNA sequence: TGTGCTAGTGGTTTGCCTGGGGGGGAAGCTTTCTTT. Amino acid sequence: CASGLPGGEAFF. The variable domain in full, completed from reference TRBV12-5 and TRBJ1-1, reads DARVTQTPRHKVTEMGQEVTMRCQPILGHNTVFWYRQTMMQGLELLAYFRNRAPLDDSGMPKDRFSAEMPDATLATLKIQPSEPRDSAVYFCASGLPGGEAFFGQGTRLTVV.

This chain connects TRBV4-2 to TRBJ1-1; D not certain. V shed 0 bases and J shed 5 bases, with 16 bases lying between them. Germline lookup yields CDR1 LGHNA and CDR2 YNFKEQ. The CDR3 consists of 16 residues. The CDR3: CASSQERRRPGTEAFF. The CDR3 region has the DNA TGTGCCAGCAGCCAAGAAAGGCGACGCCCCGGGACTGAAGCTTTCTTT.

V and J are TRBV7-2 and TRBJ2-1; D not certain. Trimming removed 0 bases at V and 5 bases at J, with 8 bases between. The CDR3 is 14 amino acids. Germline-derived CDR1 and CDR2 are SGHTA and FQGNSA. CDR3 nucleotide sequence: TGTGCCAGCAGCTTAGCCCAACTCCACAATGAGCAGTTCTTC. Its translation is CASSLAQLHNEQFF. The full variable domain, in which reference TRBV7-2 and TRBJ2-1 provide the parts outside the CDR3, is GAGVSQSPSNKVTEKGKDVELRCDPISGHTALYWYRQSLGQGLEFLIYFQGNSAPDKSGLPSDRFSAERTGGSVSTLTIQRTQQEDSAVYLCASSLAQLHNEQFFGPGTRLTVL.

This clone has a handful of counts. The chain is built from TRBV30 and TRBJ2-1, with 7 bases matching TRBD1. V lost 3 bases and J lost 5; bases outside the gene matches: 7. The CDR3 length is 14 residues. Per the germline V gene, CDR1 is GTSNPN and CDR2 is SVGIG (reference sequence). This CDR3 is CAWSSFGTDNEQFF. In nucleotides, the CDR3 is TGTGCCTGGAGCTCCTTTGGGACAGACAATGAGCAGTTCTTC.

This rearrangement joins TRBV5-1 to TRBJ1-1; 7 bases match TRBD1. The CDR3 covers 16 residues. Trimming at V came to 2 bases and at J to 0 bases, leaving 7 bases not matched to a gene. Germline CDR1 reads SGHRS; CDR2 reads YFSETQ. CDR3 coding DNA: TGCGCCAGCAGCTTAGTCCCCGGACAGGTGAACACTGAAGCTTTCTTT. It yields the protein CASSLVPGQVNTEAFF.

The J gene is TRBJ1-4, the V gene TRBV4-1; 8 positions agree with TRBD1. This CDR3 region has 15 residues. CDR1 MGHRA and CDR2 YSYEKL come from the germline V gene. V was pared by 0 bases and J by 4 bases, with 1 base of the junction left unmatched. The CDR3 DNA sequence: TGCGCCAGCAGCCAAGAGGGACAGGTTAATGAAAAACTGTTTTTT. Amino acids: CASSQEGQVNEKLFF.

This clone has just a few counts. The V and J genes are TRBV7-2 and TRBJ2-3, with D possibly being TRBD1 (6 bases). The germline gives CDR1 SGHTA, CDR2 FQGNSA. V lost 0 bases and J lost 1, with 11 bases in between. CDR3 length: 16 amino acids. In nucleotides, the CDR3 is TGTGCCAGCAGCTTAGCCTCCAGGGGCGGCACAGATACGCAGTATTTT. Amino acid sequence: CASSLASRGGTDTQYF. The entire variable domain, with the rest obtained from reference TRBV7-2 and TRBJ2-3, is as follows: GAGVSQSPSNKVTEKGKDVELRCDPISGHTALYWYRQSLGQGLEFLIYFQGNSAPDKSGLPSDRFSAERTGGSVSTLTIQRTQQEDSAVYLCASSLASRGGTDTQYFGPGTRLTVL.

A few counts support this clone. This chain connects TRBV11-2 to TRBJ2-7, with TRBD2 matching 11 bases. J was trimmed by 6 bases and V by 4 bases; bases with no gene match: 14. Germline V gene lookup returns CDR1 SGHAT and CDR2 FQNNGV. The CDR3 runs to 17 residues. As DNA, the CDR3 is TGTGCCAGCAGCTCACCCAGGGCGCTAGCGGGGGGAGGCGAGCAGTACTTC. Its protein product is CASSSPRALAGGGEQYF.